This paragraph reports one TCR beta chain. Its antigen remains unknown. The data derive from a study of PD-1 blockade in classical Hodgkin lymphoma. In the study overall: Administration of nivolumab to patients was at 3 mg/kg intravenously every 2 weeks. Regarding the study as a whole: Although disease activity or prior therapy may be involved, causes of the repertoire differences remain undefined. Reported baseline diversity: healthy donors highest, relapsed/refractory patients lowest.

Germline CDR1 is MNHNS and CDR2 is SASEGT. Trimming left V 3 bases short and J 4 bases short, with 10 bases between. The CDR3 is 14 amino acids. Repertoires were generated with immunoSEQ multiplex PCR, while TCRdb's copy carries only in-frame clones and drops some. Here the sample spans tens of thousands of clones, about nine tenths being singletons. Relapse was seen in all patients after autologous stem cell transplantation, and brentuximab vedotin exposure was variable. Patients reached a best response of complete response, partial response or progressive disease. This chain uses TRBV6-1 with TRBJ2-1; no firm D call. The material was peripheral blood mononuclear cells (PBMCs), obtained at baseline. This TCR was recovered from a human donor with classical Hodgkin lymphoma. DNA for the CDR3: TGTGCCAGCAGTGACGCTCTACAATACAATGAGCAGTTCTTC. It codes for CASSDALQYNEQFF.